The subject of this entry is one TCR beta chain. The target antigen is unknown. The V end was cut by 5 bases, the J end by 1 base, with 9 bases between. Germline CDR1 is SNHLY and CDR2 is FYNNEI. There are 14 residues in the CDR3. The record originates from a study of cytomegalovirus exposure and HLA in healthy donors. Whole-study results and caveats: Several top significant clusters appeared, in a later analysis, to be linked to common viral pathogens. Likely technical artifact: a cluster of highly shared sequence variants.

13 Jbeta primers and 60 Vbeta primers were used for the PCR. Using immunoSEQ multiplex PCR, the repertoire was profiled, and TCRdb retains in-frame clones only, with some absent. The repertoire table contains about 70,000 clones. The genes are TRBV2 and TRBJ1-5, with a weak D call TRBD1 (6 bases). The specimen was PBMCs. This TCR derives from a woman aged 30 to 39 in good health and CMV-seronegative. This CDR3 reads CASSTQGSNQPQHF. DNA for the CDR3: TGTGCCAGCAGTACACAGGGAAGCAATCAGCCCCAGCATTTT. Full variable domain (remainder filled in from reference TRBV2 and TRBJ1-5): EPEVTQTPSHQVTQMGQEVILRCVPISNHLYFYWYRQILGQKVEFLVSFYNNEISEKSEIFDDQFSVERPDGSNFTLKIRSTKLEDSAMYFCASSTQGSNQPQHFGDGTRLSIL.